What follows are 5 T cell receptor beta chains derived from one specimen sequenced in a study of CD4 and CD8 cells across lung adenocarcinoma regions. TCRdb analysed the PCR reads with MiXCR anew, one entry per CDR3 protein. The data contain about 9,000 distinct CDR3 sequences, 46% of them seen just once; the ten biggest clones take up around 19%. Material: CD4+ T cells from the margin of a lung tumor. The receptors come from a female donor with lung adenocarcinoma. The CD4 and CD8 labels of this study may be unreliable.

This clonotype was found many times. Written as DNA, the CDR3 is TGTGCCAGCAGCCCTCTAACAAGTTTCGCTGAAGCTTTCTTT. Translated, it gives CASSPLTSFAEAFF. The chain employs TRBV6-1 and TRBJ1-1; D is unclear. This CDR3 has 14 residues. The germline V gene has CDR1 MNHNS and CDR2 SASEGT. V was trimmed by 6 bases and J by 6 bases, leaving 17 bases between them.

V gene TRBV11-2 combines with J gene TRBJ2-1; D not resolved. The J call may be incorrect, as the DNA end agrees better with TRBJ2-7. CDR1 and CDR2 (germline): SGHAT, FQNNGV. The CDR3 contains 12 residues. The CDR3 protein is CASSLVGYEQYF. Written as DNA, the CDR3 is TGTGCCAGCAGCTTAGTGGGGTACGAGCAGTACTTC.

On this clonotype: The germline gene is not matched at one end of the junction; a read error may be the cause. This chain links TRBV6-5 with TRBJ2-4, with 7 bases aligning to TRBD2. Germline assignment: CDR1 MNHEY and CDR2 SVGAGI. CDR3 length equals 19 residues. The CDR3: CASSYSSPAGPGAKNMQYF. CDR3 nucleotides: TGTGCCAGCAGTTACTCGAGCCCAGCGGGGCCGGGAGCTAAAAATATGCAGTACTTT.

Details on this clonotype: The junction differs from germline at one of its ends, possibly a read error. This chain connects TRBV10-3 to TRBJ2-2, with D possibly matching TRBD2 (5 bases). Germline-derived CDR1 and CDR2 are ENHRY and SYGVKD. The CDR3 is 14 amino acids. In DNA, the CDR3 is TGTGCCACCGACCAGACTGGGAGCACCGATACGCTGTATTTT. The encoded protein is CATDQTGSTDTLYF.

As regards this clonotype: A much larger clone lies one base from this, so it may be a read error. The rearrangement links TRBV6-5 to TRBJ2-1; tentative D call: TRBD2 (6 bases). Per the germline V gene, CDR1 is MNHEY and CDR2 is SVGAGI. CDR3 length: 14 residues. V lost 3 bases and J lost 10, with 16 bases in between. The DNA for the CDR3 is TGTGCCAGCAGTTATGGTCCCGGGGGTTACGAGCAGTTCTTC. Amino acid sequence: CASSYGPGGYEQFF.